What follows are 18 T cell receptor beta chains derived from one specimen sequenced in a study of T cells of healthy individuals. TCRdb analysed the 5' RACE reads with MiXCR anew, one entry per CDR3 protein. The top ten hold 6.2% of the sample, which has 90,000 to 100,000 distinct CDR3 sequences, roughly 15% seen once. All receptors derive from a human donor in good health.

This clonotype was seen more than once but under ten times. CDR3 loop: CASSSLPSTGGADGELFF. The CDR3 bases are TGTGCCAGCAGTTCCCTTCCATCGACAGGGGGCGCCGACGGGGAGCTGTTTTTT. The chain joins TRBV28 to TRBJ2-2, with 10 positions matching TRBD1. Germline assignment: CDR1 MDHEN and CDR2 SYDVKM. This CDR3 region has 18 residues. The V segment lost 4 bases and the J segment 7 bases; nucleotides outside the gene matches: 15.

The gene calls are TRBV15 and TRBJ2-1; D possibly corresponds to TRBD1 (6 bases). The V gene lost 1 base and the J gene lost 5 bases, with 18 bases spanning the gap. Per germline, CDR1 LNHNV and CDR2 YYDKDF (reference sequence). The CDR3 is 17 residues long. CDR3 loop: CATSRGRTAYSNNEQFF. CDR3 coding DNA: TGTGCCACCAGCAGAGGAAGGACAGCCTATTCGAACAATGAGCAGTTCTTC.

This sequence joins TRBV6-1 and TRBJ2-1, with TRBD2 matching 9 bases. From germline, CDR1 is MNHNS and CDR2 SASEGT. The CDR3 is 16 residues long. After removal of 7 bases from V and 4 bases from J, the junction contained 11 bases not matched to a gene. This CDR3 reads CASILVPTSGYNEQFF. The CDR3 DNA reads as TGTGCCAGCATCCTTGTCCCGACTAGCGGTTACAATGAGCAGTTCTTC.

This clonotype turned up a few times. The CDR3 protein is CASSLRKGLNSPLHF. CDR3 DNA: TGTGCCAGCAGTTTGAGAAAGGGACTGAATTCACCCCTCCACTTT. The chain employs TRBV28 and TRBJ1-6, with D perhaps TRBD1 (5 bases). This CDR3 is 15 amino acids long. The V end lost 3 bases, the J end lost 7 bases, and 13 bases lay between the germline ends. CDR1 and CDR2 (germline): MDHEN, SYDVKM.

This clonotype was detected only a few times. This chain uses TRBV20-1 with TRBJ2-4; tentative D call: TRBD2 (6 bases). CDR1 is DFQATT and CDR2 is SNEGSKA in the germline V gene (reference sequence). The CDR3 runs 15 residues. The V end was cut by 1 base, the J end by 2 bases, with 12 bases between. The CDR3 region is CSARGPEGTKNIQYF. Written as DNA, the CDR3 is TGCAGTGCTAGAGGTCCGGAGGGGACCAAAAACATTCAGTACTTC.

This clonotype has at least ten counts. The genes are TRBV7-2 and TRBJ1-1, with TRBD1 matching 7 bases. Germline V gene sequence: CDR1 SGHTA, CDR2 FQGNSA. Trimming cost V 5 bases and J 11 bases; bases outside gene matches: 17. The CDR3 runs 15 residues. The CDR3 DNA sequence: TGTGCCAGCAGCCTGACAGGGAGTACTCTTTCGCCCGCTTTCTTT. Translating gives CASSLTGSTLSPAFF. Full variable domain (missing parts from reference TRBV7-2 and TRBJ1-1): GAGVSQSPSNKVTEKGKDVELRCDPISGHTALYWYRQSLGQGLEFLIYFQGNSAPDKSGLPSDRFSAERTGGSVSTLTIQRTQQEDSAVYLCASSLTGSTLSPAFFGQGTRLTVV.

This clonotype was detected only a few times. This chain uses TRBV5-1 with TRBJ2-1, with 11 bases lining up with TRBD2. The V segment lost 0 bases and the J segment 5 bases; nucleotides outside the gene matches: 7. The CDR3 is made up of 17 amino acids. Germline V gives CDR1 SGHRS, CDR2 YFSETQ. The CDR3 spells CASSLEASGRRDNEQFF. The CDR3 nucleotides read TGCGCCAGCAGCTTGGAGGCTAGCGGGAGGAGGGACAATGAGCAGTTCTTC.

This clonotype occurred many times. The chain combines TRBV7-3 with TRBJ1-1, with no clear D. V dropped 2 bases and J dropped 0 bases, with 4 bases sitting between them. This CDR3 region has 13 residues. Looked up from germline, CDR1 is SGHTA and CDR2 is FQGTGA. The DNA of the CDR3 is TGTGCCAGCAGCTTACAGGTGAACACTGAAGCTTTCTTT. This codes for CASSLQVNTEAFF.

The chain carries TRBV2 and TRBJ2-1; 14 bases fit TRBD2. After removal of 4 bases from V and 6 bases from J, the junction contained 2 bases not matched to a gene. CDR1 SNHLY and CDR2 FYNNEI come from the germline V gene. This CDR3 is 15 amino acids long. The CDR3 region has the DNA TGTGCCAGCAGTGTGACTAGCGGGGGGGGCAATGAGCAGTTCTTC. It is translated as CASSVTSGGGNEQFF.

The V gene is TRBV7-9, the J gene TRBJ2-3; the D is unclear. V gave up 5 bases and J gave up 8 bases, with 11 bases separating them. Germline CDR1 and CDR2: SEHNR and FQNEAQ (reference sequence). The CDR3 covers 12 residues. The CDR3 DNA reads TGTGCCAGCAGCCCACCTGTAGTTACGCAGTATTTT. Its protein is CASSPPVVTQYF.

There are many counts of this clonotype. The chain combines TRBV4-1 with TRBJ2-5; D is perhaps TRBD2 (5 bases). Germline lookup yields CDR1 MGHRA and CDR2 YSYEKL. Trimming pared 1 base from V and 4 bases from J, leaving 13 bases between. CDR3 length: 15 amino acids. The CDR3 loop reads CASSQVILGAETQYF. CDR3 in DNA: TGCGCCAGCAGCCAAGTTATACTAGGAGCAGAGACCCAGTACTTC.

This clonotype was counted at least ten times. This rearrangement joins TRBV5-6 to TRBJ2-1; D gene ambiguous. The CDR3 is 14 amino acids. Germline lookup yields CDR1 SGHDT and CDR2 YYEEEE. With 0 bases removed from V and 4 bases from J, the gap between germline ends came to 8 bases. In DNA form, the CDR3 reads TGTGCCAGCAGCTTGGCACAGAATTACAATGAGCAGTTCTTC. Translated, it gives CASSLAQNYNEQFF.

The chain has TRBV28 and TRBJ2-4; D might be TRBD2 (7 bases). V lost 6 bases and J lost 5, with 26 bases in between. Germline V gene lookup returns CDR1 MDHEN and CDR2 SYDVKM. The CDR3 runs to 18 residues. This chain's CDR3 is CASSLREVVAGDENIQYF. Written as DNA, the CDR3 is TGTGCCAGCAGCCTCCGGGAGGTGGTAGCAGGGGACGAAAACATTCAGTACTTC.

This chain connects TRBV11-1 to TRBJ2-2; D gene uncertain. CDR3 size: 17 residues. Germline V gene data show CDR1 as SGHAT and CDR2 as FQDESV (reference sequence). V gave up 1 base and J gave up 3 bases, with 15 bases separating them. DNA for the CDR3: TGTGCCAGCAGCTTAGAAGAAGGCTCCCCGCACACCGGGGAGCTGTTTTTT. This sequence encodes CASSLEEGSPHTGELFF.

This clonotype was detected ten times or more. V usage is TRBV11-2 and J usage is TRBJ2-7; TRBD1 matches 7 bases. V was clipped by 4 bases and J by 4 bases; unmatched bases: 13. Germline V lookup: CDR1 SGHAT, CDR2 FQNNGV. The CDR3 runs to 16 residues. In DNA form, the CDR3 reads TGTGCCAGCAGCTCTACCCATGAGGACAGGAGGTACGAGCAGTACTTC. Amino acids: CASSSTHEDRRYEQYF.

The chain joins TRBV19 to TRBJ1-1; D may be TRBD1 (6 bases). The CDR3 contains 13 residues. From germline, CDR1 is LNHDA and CDR2 SQIVND (reference sequence). Trimming removed 5 bases from V and 4 bases from J, with 11 bases in between. The CDR3 region has the DNA TGTGCCAGTAGTGCAGGGGTCGGCACTGAAGCTTTCTTT. It codes for CASSAGVGTEAFF.

This chain uses TRBV15 with TRBJ2-3; TRBD2 aligns across 12 bases. The germline V gene has CDR1 LNHNV and CDR2 YYDKDF (reference sequence). V was pared by 0 bases and J by 6 bases, with 16 bases of the junction left unmatched. There are 20 residues in the CDR3. The CDR3 region is CATSRDRGSLTSGSRDTQYF. CDR3 DNA sequence: TGTGCCACCAGCAGAGACAGGGGGTCTTTGACTAGCGGGAGTAGGGATACGCAGTATTTT.

In this sample, this clonotype turned up a few times. This chain connects TRBV7-2 to TRBJ2-3, with TRBD2 as a possible D gene (6 bases). V was cut by 5 bases and J by 3 bases, with 15 bases left in between. Germline V gene data show CDR1 as SGHTA and CDR2 as FQGNSA. There are 15 residues in the CDR3. As DNA, the CDR3 is TGTGCCAGCAGCCCCGGGGGTAGGGAAACAGATACGCAGTATTTT. This encodes CASSPGGRETDTQYF. The full variable domain, rest sourced from reference TRBV7-2 and TRBJ2-3, is GAGVSQSPSNKVTEKGKDVELRCDPISGHTALYWYRQSLGQGLEFLIYFQGNSAPDKSGLPSDRFSAERTGGSVSTLTIQRTQQEDSAVYLCASSPGGRETDTQYFGPGTRLTVL.